This paragraph covers one TCR beta chain sequence. Its target is not known. These data originate in a study of cytomegalovirus exposure and HLA in healthy donors. Here immunoSEQ multiplex PCR was the method, and the copy in TCRdb shows in-frame clones only, minus some. The sample contains a few hundred thousand clones, approximately 83% of which appear only once. Study outcomes and limitations: A few CMV-associated chains proved CMV antigen-specific in vitro. For cytomegalovirus status, the classifier reportedly gave diagnoses with high specificity and sensitivity. Cytomegalovirus association was listed for around 170 TCR beta chains.

The validation cohort, a group of some 120 subjects, included the donors and was separate from the roughly 670-subject first cohort. Germline V gives CDR1 MNHEY, CDR2 SVGAGI. This CDR3 is built from 14 residues. After removal of 6 bases from V and 3 bases from J, the junction contained 8 bases not matched to a gene. Sequenced: PBMCs. This clonotype was obtained from a woman aged 18-29 years in good health and CMV-seronegative. The chain links TRBV6-5 to TRBJ2-7; TRBD1 matches at 7 bases. CDR3 DNA sequence: TGTGCCAGCAGCAGCAATAGGGACAGCTACGAGCAGTACTTC. This sequence encodes CASSSNRDSYEQYF.